This T cell receptor beta chain is drawn from a study of beta chain features in type 1 diabetes. Across the whole study: Examination covered approximately 100 million sorted cells spanning all samples.

Trimming left V 0 bases short and J 11 bases short, with 6 bases between. Germline CDR1 SGHDT, CDR2 YYEEEE. The CDR3 is 11 amino acids. Sorted populations were all over 98% pure. Only a few counts were recorded for this clone. TCRB transcripts that were expressed got sequenced, as all of the isolated RNA had been reverse transcribed. Sequenced by immunoSEQ multiplex PCR; TCRdb stores in-frame clones only, minus some. The sample lists more than 350,000 clones; about 10% were seen once. Material for sequencing was naive CD4+ T cells from blood. This rearrangement joins TRBV5-6 to TRBJ2-1; tentatively, D is TRBD1 (5 bases). The source is a woman between 18 and 29 years old in good health. Here the CDR3 reads CASSLAGQQFF. In DNA form, the CDR3 reads TGTGCCAGCAGCTTGGCAGGGCAGCAGTTCTTC. The complete variable domain, with remaining parts taken from reference TRBV5-6 and TRBJ2-1, reads DAGVTQSPTHLIKTRGQQVTLRCSPKSGHDTVSWYQQALGQGPQFIFQYYEEEERQRGNFPDRFSGHQFPNYSSELNVNALLLGDSALYLCASSLAGQQFFGPGTRLTVL.